This T cell receptor (beta chain) was sequenced during a study of blood T cell repertoires in COVID-19. Germline V gene lookup returns CDR1 SNHLY and CDR2 FYNNEI. The V and J ends lost 6 bases and 1 base, in that order; junction bases with no gene match: 5. The CDR3 loop spans 15 amino acids. Profiled with immunoSEQ multiplex PCR; TCRdb holds only in-frame clones, not every one. The sample holds 280,000 or so clones, roughly 90% seen once. The chain has TRBV2 and TRBJ1-5; 8 nucleotides align to TRBD1. Sample: peripheral blood. The receptor comes from a man aged 18 to 29 with active or convalescent COVID-19. The CDR3 DNA sequence: TGTGCCAGCAGACGGGACAGGACCAGCAATCAGCCCCAGCATTTT. Protein: CASRRDRTSNQPQHF.